This is a list of T cell receptor beta chains from one sample in a study of cytotoxic CD8 clonotypes in ibrutinib-treated CLL. Libraries were prepared by immunoSEQ multiplex PCR; TCRdb keeps only in-frame clonotypes and omits some of them. Here the sample spans about 150,000 clones, about 70% being singletons. Material: PBMCs, obtained after 24 months of ibrutinib treatment. Source of these receptors: a human donor with chronic lymphocytic leukemia. Both conserved end residues are trimmed from each CDR3. Expanded clones get a size class; other rows say once, few or many, or leave the size out.

>-|TRBV27
ASSFSRQETQY
>-|TRBV6-6
ASRTGGVSYEQY
>-|TRBV10-3
AISGEGRWRSYNEQF
>-|TRBV5-1
ASSPPQASTDTQY
>-|TRBV7-3
ASSPSGTRNSPLH
>few|TRBV9
ASSPGGLSSPLH
>-|TRBV5-1
ASSQPGPRYGEQY
>few|TRBV11-3
ASSLVSADTQY
>-|TRBV6-5
ASRLAGGYNEQF
>once|TRBV28
ASRVGSAYEQY
>-|TRBV7-2
ASSPGDRVAGELF
>-|TRBV7-8
ASSRGTGVTEAF
>-|TRBV5-4
ASSLGGLAGAYEQY
>-|TRBV5-1
ASSSHRSGDYGYT
>-|TRBV30
AWNGRFPTEAF
>once|TRBV19
ASSMMGGNTEAF
>-|TRBV28
ASSFRQGGNQPQH
>many|TRBV30
AWSMGLNQPQH
>once|TRBV11-2
ASSYNRDTYEQY
>-|TRBV5-6
ASSPQYEQY
>-|TRBV6-1
ASTPDLSSYNEQF
>few|TRBV2
ASTPSLDTYT
>-|TRBV6-5
ASRRGPGGETQY
>few|TRBV18
ASSPNDGTNSPLH
>once|TRBV28
ASSSAGANYGYT
>-|TRBV19
ASSIGWNNEQF
>-|TRBV30
AWSGQHNSPLH
>-|TRBV29-1
SALSGGASDTQY
>-|TRBV28
ATTGLNTGELF
>-|TRBV7-2
ASSLFAPGTGYEQY
>-|TRBV6-1
ATPGRSYGEKLF
>-|TRBV28
ASSFGVEGYYGYT
>-|TRBV7-9
ASSLGLAGVAKNIQY
>-|TRBV27
ASRRGRTNTEAF
>-|TRBV4-1
ASSQDGGRAMRQF
>-|TRBV9
ASSVPSGVGDTQY
>-|TRBV7-2
ASSPGGEQY